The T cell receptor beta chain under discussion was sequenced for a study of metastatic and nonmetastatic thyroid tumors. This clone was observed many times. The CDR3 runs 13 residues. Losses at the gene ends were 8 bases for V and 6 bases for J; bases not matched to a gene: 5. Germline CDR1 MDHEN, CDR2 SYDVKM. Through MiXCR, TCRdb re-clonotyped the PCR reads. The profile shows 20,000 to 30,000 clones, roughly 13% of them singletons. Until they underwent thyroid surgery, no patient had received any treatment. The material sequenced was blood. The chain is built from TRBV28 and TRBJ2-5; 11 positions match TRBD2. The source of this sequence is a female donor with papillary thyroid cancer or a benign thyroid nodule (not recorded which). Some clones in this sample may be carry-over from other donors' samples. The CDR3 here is CASLLAGGKTQYF. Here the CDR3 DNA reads TGTGCCAGCCTCCTAGCGGGAGGAAAGACCCAGTACTTC.